This T cell receptor (beta chain) originates from a study of cytomegalovirus exposure and HLA in healthy donors. The sample holds many counts of this clone. The germline V gene has CDR1 LNHNV and CDR2 YYDKDF (reference sequence). J was trimmed by 5 bases and V by 1 base; bases with no gene match: 4. The CDR3 spans 14 residues. PCR amplification relied on 60 Vbeta primers (plus 13 Jbeta primers). TCRdb keeps only in-frame clones here, not all; method: immunoSEQ multiplex PCR. The data show about 140,000 clones, around three quarters seen once. Sequencing was carried out using PBMCs. The V gene is TRBV15, the J gene TRBJ1-2, with 7 bases matching TRBD1. This TCR derives from a man between 18 and 35 years old in good health and CMV-seronegative. CDR3 sequence (DNA): TGTGCCACCAGCAGAGCTGGACAGGAATATGGCTACACCTTC. Translating gives CATSRAGQEYGYTF.